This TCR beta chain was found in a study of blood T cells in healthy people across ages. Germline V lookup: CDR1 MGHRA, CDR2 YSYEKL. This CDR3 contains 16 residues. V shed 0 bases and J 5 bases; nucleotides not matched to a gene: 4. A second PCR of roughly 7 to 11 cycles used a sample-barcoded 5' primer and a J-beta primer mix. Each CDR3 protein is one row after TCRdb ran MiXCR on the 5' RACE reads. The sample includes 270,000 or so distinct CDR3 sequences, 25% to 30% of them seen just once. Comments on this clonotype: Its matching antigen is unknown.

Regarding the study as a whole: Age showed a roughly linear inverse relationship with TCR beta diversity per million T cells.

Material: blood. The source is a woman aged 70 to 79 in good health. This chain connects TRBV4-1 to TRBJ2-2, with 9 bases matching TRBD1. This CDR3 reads CASSQDSGTGTGELFF. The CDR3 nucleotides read TGCGCCAGCAGCCAAGATTCGGGGACAGGGACCGGGGAGCTGTTTTTT.